This T cell receptor beta chain was recovered during a study of T-cell reconstitution after alpha-beta-depleted transplantation in children. Trimming left V 2 bases short and J 9 bases short, with 8 bases between. This CDR3 is 13 amino acids long. CDR1 is MNHEY and CDR2 is SVGEGT in the germline V gene. Unique molecular identifiers featured in how the TCRbeta library was prepared. TCRdb used MiXCR to reprocess the PCR reads, holding one entry per CDR3 protein. Of hundreds of thousands of distinct CDR3 sequences listed, more than 10% were seen once; the top ten hold about 4.5%. The sequence was collected from a human donor who donated a stem cell graft to a child with Fanconi anemia. V and J are TRBV6-2 or TRBV6-3 and TRBJ1-6, with D hard to call. The sequences come from PBMCs, collected from the stem cell graft. The CDR3 loop is CASSYRTSSPLHF. The CDR3 DNA reads TGTGCCAGCAGTTACCGGACTTCTTCACCCCTCCACTTT.